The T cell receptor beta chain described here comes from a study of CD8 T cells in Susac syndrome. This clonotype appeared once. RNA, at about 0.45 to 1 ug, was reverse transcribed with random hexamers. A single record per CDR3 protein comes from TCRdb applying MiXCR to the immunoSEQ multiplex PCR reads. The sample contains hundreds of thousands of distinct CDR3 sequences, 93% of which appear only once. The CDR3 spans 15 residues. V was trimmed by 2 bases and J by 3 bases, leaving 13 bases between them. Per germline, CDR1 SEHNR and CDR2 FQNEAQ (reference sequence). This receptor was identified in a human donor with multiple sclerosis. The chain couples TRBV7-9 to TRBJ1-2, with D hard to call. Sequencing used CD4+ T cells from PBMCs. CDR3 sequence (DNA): TGTGCCAGCAGCTTATCGGACGCAGGATACTATGGCTACACCTTC. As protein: CASSLSDAGYYGYTF.